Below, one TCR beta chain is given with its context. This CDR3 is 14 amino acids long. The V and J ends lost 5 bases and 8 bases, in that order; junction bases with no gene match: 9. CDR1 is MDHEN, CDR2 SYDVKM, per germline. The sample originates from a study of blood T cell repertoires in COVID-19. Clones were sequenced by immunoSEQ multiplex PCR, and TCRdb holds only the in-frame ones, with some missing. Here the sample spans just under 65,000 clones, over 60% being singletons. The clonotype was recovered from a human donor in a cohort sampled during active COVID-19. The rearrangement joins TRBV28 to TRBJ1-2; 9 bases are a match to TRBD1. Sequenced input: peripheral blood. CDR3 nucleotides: TGTGCCAGCAGTACCGGGACAGGGAGTCAGGGCTACACCTTC. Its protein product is CASSTGTGSQGYTF.